The clone carrying this T cell receptor beta chain has only a few counts. Antigen specificity is unknown. There are 14 residues in the CDR3. Trimming pared 6 bases from V and 0 bases from J, leaving 9 bases between. This record comes from a study of post-analysis software for immune sequencing data. About the study: Relapsing-remitting, secondary progressive and progressive-relapsing multiple sclerosis courses were included.

Unique-molecular-identifier-tagged TCR beta cDNA libraries were used. The T cell input of about 0.85 to 10 million gave roughly 460,000 cDNA molecules. TCRdb used MiXCR to reprocess the PCR reads, holding one entry per CDR3 protein. This table has 650,000 to 900,000 distinct CDR3 sequences, approximately 44% appearing once. Study outcomes and limitations: Samples sharing a preparation batch grouped tightly together when assessed by F measure. Controls' normalized Chao1 diversity significantly exceeded that of multiple sclerosis patients. Controls had lower frequencies than patients of five TRBV segments, which included TRBV5-6, TRBV5-1 and TRBV20-1.

Sequencing used blood. The receptor comes from a girl aged 5 to 17 with multiple sclerosis. The V call is TRBV12-3 or TRBV12-4, the J call TRBJ1-5; tentatively, D is TRBD1 (5 bases). CDR3 residues: CASRARDSNQPQHF. The CDR3 coding sequence is TGTGCCAGCAGAGCCAGGGATAGCAATCAGCCCCAGCATTTT.